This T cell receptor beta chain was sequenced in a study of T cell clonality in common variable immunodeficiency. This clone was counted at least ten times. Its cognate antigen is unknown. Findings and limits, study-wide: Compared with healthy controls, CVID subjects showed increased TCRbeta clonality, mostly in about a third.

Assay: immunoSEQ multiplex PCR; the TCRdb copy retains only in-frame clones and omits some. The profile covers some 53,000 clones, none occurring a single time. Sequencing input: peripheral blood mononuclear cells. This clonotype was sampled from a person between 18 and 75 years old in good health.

CDR3 DNA, as far as it was read: TGTGCCAGCAGCGTAGGTCCGGGGGAGGTTGGAAACACC. It encodes CASSVGPGEVGNT. The whole CDR3 sequence reads CASSVGPGEVGNTIYF. V usage is TRBV9 and J usage is TRBJ1-3, with D perhaps matching TRBD1 (5 bases). The read finishes 3 residues shy of the CDR3 end, and the germline J gene is used to complete it. Germline lookup yields CDR1 SGDLS and CDR2 YYNGEE. V lost 0 bases to trimming and J lost 3 bases, with 13 bases between them. CDR3 length: 16 residues.